These T cell receptor beta chains were read from a single sample in a study of cytomegalovirus exposure and HLA in healthy donors. Some clones are missing from TCRdb's copy, which holds only in-frame ones; the method was immunoSEQ multiplex PCR. This table holds about 110,000 clones, around 76% found once. Material for sequencing was PBMCs. The receptors come from a man in his late teens or twenties in good health and CMV-seronegative. Each CDR3 is given with its conserved first and last residue. D genes are given only for firm matches. The size entry is marked missing in some rows and otherwise reads once, few, many or a size class.

j_call d_call v_call clone_size cdr3_nt cdr3_aa
TRBJ2-7 NA TRBV6-5 NA TGTGCCAGCAGGAGGACAGCGGACTACGAGCAGTACTTC CASRRTADYEQYF
TRBJ2-3 TRBD2 TRBV6-4 medium-sized TGTGCCAGCAGTGACGGGACTAGCGGCACAGATACGCAGTATTTT CASSDGTSGTDTQYF
TRBJ1-1 NA TRBV5-1 few TGCGCCAGCAGCTCCTTTTCGAACACTGAAGCTTTCTTT CASSSFSNTEAFF
TRBJ1-5 TRBD1 TRBV25-1 NA TGTGCCAGGACGGGACAGGGGGTCATGCAGCCCCAGCATTTT CARTGQGVMQPQHF
TRBJ2-5 NA TRBV7-9 NA TGTGCCAGCAGCTTTAGGGGGACCGGGTGGGAGACCCAGTACTTC CASSFRGTGWETQYF
TRBJ1-5 NA TRBV6-5 NA TGTGCCAGCAGACGAGGTAGCAATCAGCCCCAGCATTTT CASRRGSNQPQHF
TRBJ2-2 NA TRBV5-6 few TGTGCCAGCAGCTTCCAGGACAAGTACACCGGGGAGCTGTTTTTT CASSFQDKYTGELFF
TRBJ2-1 TRBD2 TRBV6-4 NA TGTGCCAGCAGTGACTCCGGGACTAGCGGGGGGGCCATCGGTGAGCAGTTCTTC CASSDSGTSGGAIGEQFF
TRBJ2-1 TRBD2 TRBV2 NA TGTGCCAGCCTTGCGGGGGGCTACAATGAGCAGTTCTTC CASLAGGYNEQFF
TRBJ1-1 NA TRBV9 NA TGTGCCAGCAGCGTAGGGGTGCGGACTGAAGCTTTCTTT CASSVGVRTEAFF
TRBJ2-1 TRBD2 TRBV7-3 NA TGTGCCAGCAGCCCTAGCGGGGGGGCCCATGAGCAGTTCTTC CASSPSGGAHEQFF
TRBJ2-7 NA TRBV25-1 NA TGTGCCAGCAGGAGGGACTCCTACGAGCAGTACTTC CASRRDSYEQYF
TRBJ2-1 NA TRBV7-2 NA TGTGCCAGCAGCTTAGGGCCGGGACAATACAATGAGCAGTTCTTC CASSLGPGQYNEQFF
TRBJ1-3 NA TRBV10-3 NA TGTGCCATCAGCCCCGCGGCCTCTGGAAACACCATATATTTT CAISPAASGNTIYF
TRBJ2-5 TRBD1 TRBV6-5 NA TGTGCCAGCAGTGGGACAGGGGGCGGACAAGAGACCCAGTACTTC CASSGTGGGQETQYF
TRBJ1-6 TRBD1 TRBV9 NA TGTGCCAGCAGCCGGACAGGGGCGTTCTCCAATTCACCCCTCCACTTT CASSRTGAFSNSPLHF
TRBJ1-5 NA TRBV27 NA TGTGCCAGCAGGGCAATACAGGGCAATCAGCCCCAGCATTTT CASRAIQGNQPQHF
TRBJ2-3 NA TRBV9 NA TGTGCCAGCAGCGTAGGCAGGGAAGGGGGTACGCAGTATTTT CASSVGREGGTQYF
TRBJ2-7 TRBD2 TRBV10-3 NA TGTGCCATCAGTGAGTCGACGGGGGGGCAACACTACGAGCAGTACTTC CAISESTGGQHYEQYF
TRBJ2-7 NA TRBV7-9 NA TGTGCCAGCAGCCCACAAAAGGGGGAGTCTTCTCAGTACTTC CASSPQKGESSQYF
TRBJ2-1 NA TRBV18 NA TGTGCCAGCTCAGTCCGACAGGAGATCTACAATGAGCAGTTCTTC CASSVRQEIYNEQFF
TRBJ1-2 NA TRBV6-5 NA TGTGCCAGCAGTTACTCGAGGGCGGGAAACTATGGCTACACCTTC CASSYSRAGNYGYTF
TRBJ2-6 NA TRBV4-2 NA TGTGCCAGCAGCCAAGATACGGGTTTAGGGGCCAACGTCCTGACTTTC CASSQDTGLGANVLTF
TRBJ1-2 NA TRBV10-3 NA TGTGCCATCAGTGAGTCGGGCAGGCCCCTTGGAGGCTACCCCTTC CAISESGRPLGGYPF
TRBJ1-1 NA TRBV11-2 NA TGTGCCAGCAGCCGATCAGGGCTGAACACTGAAGCTTTCTTT CASSRSGLNTEAFF
TRBJ1-5 TRBD1 TRBV27 few TGTGCCAGCAGTTGGACAGGGCCCCCTCAGCCCCAGCATTTT CASSWTGPPQPQHF
TRBJ1-6 NA TRBV5-1 NA TGCGCCAGCAGCTCGACCCCCGGGACAAGAAATTCACCCCTCCACTTT CASSSTPGTRNSPLHF
TRBJ1-1 TRBD1 TRBV5-1 NA TGCGCCAGCAGCTTGGAACAGGGGAAGAACACTGAAGCTTTCTTT CASSLEQGKNTEAFF
TRBJ2-3 NA TRBV9 NA TGTGCCAGCAGCGTAGCTAGTGGAGGGACTGGCGTAGATACGCAGTATTTT CASSVASGGTGVDTQYF
TRBJ2-3 TRBD2 TRBV7-9 NA TGTGCCAGCAGCTTAGGGACTAGCGGACGTAGCACAGATACGCAGTATTTT CASSLGTSGRSTDTQYF
TRBJ2-2 TRBD1 TRBV4-2 NA TGTGCCAGCAGCCAAGGGACAGGGAACACCGGGGAGCTGTTTTTT CASSQGTGNTGELFF
TRBJ1-5 TRBD1 TRBV23-1 NA TGCGCCAGCAGTCAGCCTTCGACAGGGGCGCCTGGTCAGCCCCAGCATTTT CASSQPSTGAPGQPQHF
TRBJ2-6 NA TRBV5-1 NA TGCGCCAGCAGCTTGGGGACAGCCCTCGGTGGGGCCAACGTCCTGACTTTC CASSLGTALGGANVLTF
TRBJ2-3 NA TRBV2 NA TGTGCCAGCACCTCGGGCGGGACGGGGGATACGCAGTATTTT CASTSGGTGDTQYF
TRBJ1-2 NA TRBV29-1 few TGCAGCGTTGTTGTCGGGGGACGCTACCCCTTC CSVVVGGRYPF
TRBJ2-7 NA TRBV7-6 NA TGTGCCAGCAGCTTAACCGAGACCTACGAGCAGTACTTC CASSLTETYEQYF
TRBJ2-5 NA TRBV4-3 NA TGCGCCAGCAGCCAAGGACAAAACAGGGAAGAGACCCAGTACTTC CASSQGQNREETQYF
TRBJ2-2 TRBD1 TRBV28 NA TGTGCCAGCAGTTCCCCCCGACAGGGGGCTAACACCGGGGAGCTGTTTTTT CASSSPRQGANTGELFF
TRBJ2-2 NA TRBV7-2 NA TGTGCCAGCAGCTTAGTGGGGGCAGACACCGGGGAGCTGTTTTTT CASSLVGADTGELFF
TRBJ2-7 NA TRBV6-1 NA TGTGCCAGCAACAAAGGGGGACCTGTACCCTACGAGCAGTACTTC CASNKGGPVPYEQYF
TRBJ1-6 TRBD1 TRBV2 NA TGTGCCAGCAGGGCCGGGACAGGTCAAGGAGCACCCCTCCACTTT CASRAGTGQGAPLHF
TRBJ1-5 TRBD1 TRBV18 few TGTGCCAGCTCATCGACAGGGATGGATCAGCCCCAGCATTTT CASSSTGMDQPQHF
TRBJ2-7 TRBD2 TRBV10-3 many TGTGCCATCAGTGACGAGCGGGGGGTTAGGTACGAGCAGTACTTC CAISDERGVRYEQYF
TRBJ1-5 NA TRBV19 NA TGTGCCAGTAGGACAAAAATCCAGGGGCTTATCAGTCCCCAGCATTTT CASRTKIQGLISPQHF
TRBJ1-1 NA TRBV7-8 NA TGTGCCAGCAAGCGCGAGGGGAACACTGAAGCTTTCTTT CASKREGNTEAFF
TRBJ2-2 TRBD1 TRBV4-1 NA TGCGCCAGCAGCCCGTATTACTTACAGGGGCGGAACACCGGGGAGCTGTTTTTT CASSPYYLQGRNTGELFF
TRBJ2-2 NA TRBV27 NA TGTGCCAGCAGTTTGAGTGTCGGGGAGCTGTTTTTT CASSLSVGELFF
TRBJ2-7 TRBD1 TRBV19 few TGTGCCACTTCCCCCGGGACAGGGCCCTTAGAGCAGTACTTC CATSPGTGPLEQYF
TRBJ1-3 NA TRBV6-4 once TGTGCCAGCAGTGACCACCGGGTCTCTGGAAACACCATATATTTT CASSDHRVSGNTIYF
TRBJ2-7 TRBD1 TRBV28 few TGTGCCAGTAAACGGACAGGTACCTACGAGCAGTACTTC CASKRTGTYEQYF
TRBJ1-5 TRBD1 TRBV19 NA TGTGCCAGTTCACTCGGACAGGTGAATCAGCCCCAGCATTTT CASSLGQVNQPQHF
TRBJ2-3 NA TRBV4-2 NA TGTGCCAGCAGCCAAACCGGGACTAGCACAGATACGCAGTATTTT CASSQTGTSTDTQYF
TRBJ2-7 TRBD1 TRBV5-4 NA TGTGCCAGCAGCTTGCGACAGGGTATCCACGAGCAGTACTTC CASSLRQGIHEQYF
TRBJ2-1 NA TRBV4-2 NA TGTGCCAGCAGTAATCAGCGGGTAACCTACAATGAGCAGTTCTTC CASSNQRVTYNEQFF
TRBJ1-2 TRBD1 TRBV7-9 NA TGTGCCAGCAGCTTATCAGGGGGCGATTCTGGCTACACCTTC CASSLSGGDSGYTF
TRBJ2-1 TRBD2 TRBV4-2 NA TGTGCCAGCAGCCAACCTAGCGGGGACTACAATGAGCAGTTCTTC CASSQPSGDYNEQFF